These T cell receptor beta chains were read from a single sample in a study of cytomegalovirus exposure and HLA in healthy donors. Clones were read by immunoSEQ multiplex PCR, and TCRdb kept only the in-frame ones, dropping some. The data hold roughly 130,000 clones, with 70% to 80% observed a single time. Sequencing input: PBMCs. Source of these receptors: a woman in her sixties in good health and CMV-seropositive. Both conserved end residues are trimmed from each CDR3.

v_gene	j_gene	CDR3aa
TRBV19	TRBJ2-1	ATTSGGGFSYNEQF
TRBV6-5	TRBJ1-3	ASSSTGEGNTIY
TRBV11-3	TRBJ1-1	ASSTGQSSEAF
TRBV19	TRBJ1-2	ASTLGGQNYGYT
TRBV10-3	TRBJ2-7	AIGTTEPSALYEQY
TRBV5-4	TRBJ1-5	ASSPEQGSNQPQH
TRBV27	TRBJ1-5	ASNRMGANQPQH
TRBV6-5	TRBJ1-1	ASSYGGGTEAF
TRBV5-6	TRBJ2-7	ASSWAGQEYEQY
TRBV7-6	TRBJ2-1	ASIPAGGLSYNEQF
TRBV11-2	TRBJ2-1	ASSPQGAYNEQF
TRBV21-1	TRBJ1-5	AIVPGQGNQPQH